The entry below gives a single TCR beta chain sequence along with its context. The sample is drawn from a study of blood T cell repertoires in COVID-19. Study information: PBMCs, B-cell-depleted T cells, or T cells provided the cDNA or gDNA that made up the material.

V was clipped by 3 bases and J by 7 bases, with 16 bases between them. Germline-derived CDR1 and CDR2 are ENHRY and SYGVKD. The CDR3 runs to 15 residues. Per the original methods: Amplification with reference gene primers provided the estimates of nucleated cell counts. The table came from immunoSEQ multiplex PCR; TCRdb's copy has only in-frame clones and leaves some out. That table furnishes V, J and clone size, whereas the DNA furnished D and trimming. The sample has approximately 93,000 clones; about 75% are singletons. The V and J genes are TRBV10-3 and TRBJ1-3, with a tentative D call TRBD1 (5 bases). Material: peripheral blood. The receptor comes from a woman older than 75 with acute or convalescent COVID-19. CDR3 nucleotides: TGTGCCATCAGTGAAGAGCAGGGAAGGCATAACACCATATATTTT. Translated, it gives CAISEEQGRHNTIYF.